The entry that follows covers one TCR beta chain sequence. Its specificity is not known. Germline CDR1 reads SGHVS; CDR2 reads FQNEAQ. V shed 2 bases and J shed 0 bases, with 17 bases lying between them. The CDR3 runs 18 residues. Naive CD8 cells lacked CD45RO, underwent positive selection for CCR7 and left out terminally differentiated effector memory CD45RA+ cells. Original methodology: ImmunoSEQ supplied junction-only sequences lacking quality scores, so filtering was different. Clones were sequenced by immunoSEQ multiplex PCR, and TCRdb holds only the in-frame ones, with some missing. V and J calls and clone size come straight from that table; D and trimming were deduced from the DNA. The repertoire holds approximately 840,000 clones, with about 96% as singletons. The record originates from a study of shared clonotypes between healthy human individuals. Study-level findings and limits: Of the naive CD4 clonotypes, around 4.7% were shared across four donors. Relative to their counterparts shared across all four donors, non-shared clonotypes exhibited diminished generation probabilities.

The clonotype comes from a man aged 25-45 years in good health. This chain connects TRBV7-8 to TRBJ1-5; D uncertain. Sequenced sample: naive CD8+ T cells sorted from blood. CDR3 loop: CASSLYAVSGTSNQPQHF. CDR3 sequence (DNA): TGTGCCAGCAGCTTATATGCTGTCTCTGGAACTAGCAATCAGCCCCAGCATTTT. The whole variable domain, filled in from reference TRBV7-8 and TRBJ1-5, reads GAGVSQSPRYKVAKRGQDVALRCDPISGHVSLFWYQQALGQGPEFLTYFQNEAQLDKSGLPSDRFFAERPEGSVSTLKIQRTQQEDSAVYLCASSLYAVSGTSNQPQHFGDGTRLSIL.